The rows below give T cell receptor beta chains drawn from one sample of a study of blood T cells in healthy people across ages. TCRdb redid the calling of the 5' RACE reads with MiXCR, one entry per CDR3 protein. Of roughly 1.6 million distinct CDR3 sequences in the sample, about 35% were seen once. The material sequenced was blood. The receptors stem from a woman in her twenties or thirties in good health. CDR3s leave out the opening cysteine and the closing phenylalanine or tryptophan. Clone sizes are given selectively: once, few, many, or a class where the clone is expanded.

NA	TRBV5-1	TRBJ2-6	ASSSIVGWSSGANVLT
NA	TRBV5-1	TRBJ1-1	ASSFGFRVNTEAF
few	TRBV10-2	TRBJ1-5	ASRERQPQH
NA	TRBV21-1	TRBJ2-7	ASSRPGGKTQY
few	TRBV18	TRBJ1-5	ASSPPSSGTPSNQPQH
few	TRBV12-3/TRBV12-4	TRBJ2-1	ASREPDSYNEQF
many	TRBV29-1	TRBJ2-1	SVVLAGGPNEQF
NA	TRBV6-6	TRBJ2-7	ASSSGTANYEQY
NA	TRBV5-5	TRBJ2-7	ASSPEWGEQY
once	TRBV5-1	TRBJ1-5	ASSSTRVLSSNQPQH
many	TRBV15	TRBJ2-5	ATNDLGEGVKETQY
NA	TRBV24-1	TRBJ2-3	ATSVSGRGTDTQY
few	TRBV11-2	TRBJ2-7	ASRRDLGTYEQY
few	TRBV5-5	TRBJ2-7	ASSLDLNEQY
NA	TRBV29-1	TRBJ2-3	SADRVIADTQY
many	TRBV4-1	TRBJ2-7	ASSPPSGRGAYEQY
NA	TRBV7-8	TRBJ1-4	ASSPRTLLGATNEKLF
NA	TRBV10-3	TRBJ1-1	AIRPTQGENTEAF
few	TRBV18	TRBJ1-1	ASSPRVGDEAF
few	TRBV11-1	TRBJ2-5	ASSLASHYQETQY
few	TRBV5-1	TRBJ1-6	ASSLSWFGGQGDSPLH
NA	TRBV6-2/TRBV6-3	TRBJ2-1	ASSMDRVESYNEQF
NA	TRBV5-1	TRBJ2-1	ASSPSEVSSYSEQF
once	TRBV3-1	TRBJ1-1	ASSLEEGATEAF
NA	TRBV5-1	TRBJ1-2	ASSLGQVTLLNYGYT
NA	TRBV7-3	TRBJ2-5	ASSLGLTSGQETQY
NA	TRBV29-1	TRBJ2-5	SVSFGRETQY
few	TRBV5-1	TRBJ1-2	ASSPQTRAGGYGYT
NA	TRBV18	TRBJ1-5	ASSPEGQGTPQH
NA	TRBV6-5	TRBJ2-1	ASSTLKGLAEQRAEQF
NA	TRBV6-6	TRBJ2-1	ASSEVWDVQF
NA	TRBV2	TRBJ2-1	ASSDAGSYNEQF
NA	TRBV18	TRBJ1-6	ASSPGPVGSPLH
NA	TRBV19	TRBJ2-1	ASSHSGEDGAYNEQF
NA	TRBV12-1	TRBJ2-7	ASSHRDRVIGEQY
few	TRBV20-1	TRBJ2-7	SARGELAGGLYEQY
many	TRBV6-1	TRBJ1-1	ASRRGRTNTEAF
NA	TRBV20-1	TRBJ1-2	SAKTGVPNYGYT
NA	TRBV6-5	TRBJ2-1	ASETGGGNEQF
once	TRBV3-1	TRBJ1-6	ASSQTTGAPLH
NA	TRBV4-1	TRBJ1-2	ASSPDVGGYT
NA	TRBV29-1	TRBJ2-5	SVGAGATQETQY